This record covers a single T cell receptor (beta chain). The clone's antigen remains unknown. Base quality data are lacking; no much larger clone is found one base away. The data were obtained in a study of chemoradiotherapy in HPV16-positive cancers (dated by TCRdb to between 2020 and 2023). In the study overall: Using functional T-cell assays on cells from two HPV16-positive patients, the researchers defined candidate HPV-specific T-cell clones and common TCR motifs. Whether T-cell immunity against the HPV oncoproteins E6 and E7 changes during chemoradiotherapy and whether survival is affected by this immunity were examined in the study. The candidate HPV-specific TCRs and motifs were then tracked in TCR repertoires from about 90 patients with HPV-related cancers.

Repertoires were sampled multiple times during chemoradiotherapy, which allowed clonal expansion in the tumor microenvironment to be followed. Per the germline V gene (reference sequence), GTSNPN is the CDR1 and SVGIG is the CDR2. V loses 0 bases, J loses 4 bases, and the germline ends lie 9 bases apart. Inclusive of the bounding cysteine and phenylalanine, the CDR3 is 14 residues long. The entry retains the CDR3 DNA only, 42 bases that are in frame from base 1. Library generation was performed with the immunoSEQ multiplex PCR assay. In its TCRdb copy, this immuneACCESS table keeps in-frame sequences only and misses some clones. Where compared with another copy, unresolved V genes explain less than half of these, and the others have no known cause. This sample has about 21,000 clones in its table, and approximately 84% of those were observed once. The ten largest clones capture under 5.5% of the sample.

Study-wide findings and limitations: The functional definition of HPV-specific T cells was derived from only a couple of HPV16-positive patients, and the survival association was reported for HPV16-positive patients. In HPV16-positive patients, expansion of HPV-responsive T cells during chemoradiotherapy was associated with improved recurrence-free survival. Expansion of candidate HPV-specific clones and E7-related TCR motifs was observed in the tumor microenvironment during treatment, whereas no such expansion was observed for non-HPV-specific T cells.

This receptor was obtained from a human donor with HPV-associated anogenital cancer. The V and J segments used are TRBV30 and TRBJ2-2, and the D gene may be TRBD2, 5 bases matching. Material: blood, obtained from a patient who underwent chemoradiotherapy. This receptor carries the CDR3 CAWSVEGITGELFF. The nucleotides are TGTGCCTGGAGTGTAGAGGGTATCACCGGGGAGCTGTTTTTT.